These T cell receptor beta chains were read from a single sample in a study of T cell changes during pregnancy in multiple sclerosis. The data were produced by immunoSEQ multiplex PCR, yet TCRdb's version contains in-frame clones alone and is incomplete. This table holds 100,000 or so clones, 85% to 95% found once. The sequencing here drew on peripheral blood, taken in the second trimester of pregnancy. The receptor set was obtained from a female donor with multiple sclerosis, enrolled in a pregnancy study. CDR3s include the opening cysteine and the closing phenylalanine or tryptophan. Fields, in order: D gene, J gene, V gene, clone size, CDR3 DNA, CDR3 protein. The D gene is left open where the match is weak. Rows give clone size only sometimes, using once, few, many, or a class for an expanded clone.

>TRBD1|TRBJ1-2|TRBV5-1|NA
TGCGCCAGCAGCTTAAAAGGGGGCGAAGGCTATGGCTACACCTTC
CASSLKGGEGYGYTF
>NA|TRBJ1-5|TRBV12-2|NA
TGTGCAAGTCGCTTAGGGGCAGGGGAGGGTCAGCCCCAGCATTTT
CASRLGAGEGQPQHF
>NA|TRBJ1-3|TRBV14|NA
TGTGCCAGCAGCCGCTTAGGGGTTGGAAACACCATATATTTT
CASSRLGVGNTIYF
>NA|TRBJ1-1|TRBV1|NA
TGCACCAGCAGCCAACCCGACGGACAGGGGAGAAACACTGAAGCTTTCTTT
CTSSQPDGQGRNTEAFF
>TRBD1|TRBJ1-1|TRBV6-1|NA
TGTGCCAGCGCGGGACAGATGAACACTGAAGCTTTCTTT
CASAGQMNTEAFF
>NA|TRBJ2-3|TRBV5-1|NA
TGCGCCAGCAGCTTAGGTGGGGGGTCAGATACGCAGTATTTT
CASSLGGGSDTQYF
>TRBD1|TRBJ2-3|TRBV29-1|NA
TGCAGCGCCATAAACAGGGGGCTTACAGATACGCAGTATTTT
CSAINRGLTDTQYF
>NA|TRBJ2-2|TRBV19|NA
TGTGCCAGTACCGGGACTGGCGCCGGGGAGCTGTTTTTT
CASTGTGAGELFF
>NA|TRBJ1-3|TRBV7-9|NA
TGTGCCAGCAGAACGGACAGATCTGGAAACACCATATATTTT
CASRTDRSGNTIYF
>TRBD1|TRBJ1-6|TRBV28|NA
TGTGCCAGCAGTCCAAGTACAGGGGATAATTCACCCCTCCACTTT
CASSPSTGDNSPLHF
>TRBD1|TRBJ1-5|TRBV19|NA
TGTGCCAGTACCCCCCGGGACAGGGGGAGGGGTTCGGGGCCCCAGCATTTT
CASTPRDRGRGSGPQHF
>TRBD2|TRBJ2-7|TRBV9|once
TGTGCCAGCAGCGTATCCGAGTGGGAGGGGAACTACGAGCAGTACTTC
CASSVSEWEGNYEQYF
>TRBD1|TRBJ2-3|TRBV5-8|NA
TGTGCCAGTTTAAAGCCGGGACAGGGGCTTGATACGCAGTATTTT
CASLKPGQGLDTQYF
>NA|TRBJ2-4|TRBV9|NA
TGTGCCAGCAGCGTGAACAGGGATGGCAAAAACATTCAGTACTTC
CASSVNRDGKNIQYF
>NA|TRBJ1-2|TRBV4-1|NA
TGCGCCAGCAGCGCGGGAGTCTTAGCGATCCAAGGCTATGGCTACACCTTC
CASSAGVLAIQGYGYTF
>TRBD2|TRBJ2-5|TRBV2|NA
TGTGCCAGCAGTGGCCAGTTAGGACTAGCGGGAGGTCTACAAGAGACCCAGTACTTC
CASSGQLGLAGGLQETQYF
>NA|TRBJ2-1|TRBV11-2|NA
TGTGCCAGCAGCTTAGTGGGACAAGGTGAGCAGTTCTTC
CASSLVGQGEQFF
>TRBD2|TRBJ2-7|TRBV5-4|NA
TGTGCCAGCAGCTTGGCCGGGGGGAGCTCCTACGAGCAGTACTTC
CASSLAGGSSYEQYF
>NA|TRBJ1-6|TRBV30|few
TGTGCCTGGCAGTCCTTGGATTCACCCCTCCACTTT
CAWQSLDSPLHF
>NA|TRBJ1-1|TRBV6-6|NA
TGTGCCAGCAGAAACAGGGAGAACACTGAAGCTTTCTTT
CASRNRENTEAFF
>NA|TRBJ1-5|TRBV6-6|NA
TGTGCCAGCAGTTACGGGCCAGGGGTGGCTCAGCCCCAGCATTTT
CASSYGPGVAQPQHF
>NA|TRBJ1-4|TRBV28|once
TGTGCCAGCAGTTTACAGGGTGTGGAAGAAAAACTGTTTTTT
CASSLQGVEEKLFF
>NA|TRBJ2-7|TRBV4-1|NA
TGCGCCAGCAGCCAAGTTCTGGACGGGAACGAGCAGTACTTC
CASSQVLDGNEQYF
>TRBD1|TRBJ2-7|TRBV19|NA
TGTGCCAGTAGTATCTCGGGACAGATCTACGAGCAGTACTTC
CASSISGQIYEQYF